This is a list of T cell receptor beta chains from one sample in a study of sequential checkpoint blockade in melanoma. Only in-frame clones appear in the TCRdb table, and some are missing; sequencing was by immunoSEQ multiplex PCR. The table shows roughly 23,000 clones, with less than 75% occurring only once. The specimen comprised CD8+ T cells sorted from blood (inferred from file names), sampled from a patient given nivolumab and ipilimumab in sequence. The receptors stem from a human donor with melanoma. Both conserved end residues are part of each CDR3. The D gene is left open where the match is weak. Clone size is stated in some rows and not others, as once, few, many or a class when expanded.

j_call d_call clone_size v_call cdr3_length cdr3_nt cdr3_aa
TRBJ1-3 NA NA TRBV9 12 TGTGCCAGCAGCGCAAGCTCCGACACCATATATTTT CASSASSDTIYF
TRBJ1-1 NA NA TRBV7-9 15 TGTGCCAGCAGCGGAGAGACAGTAATGAACACTGAAGCTTTCTTT CASSGETVMNTEAFF
TRBJ1-4 NA NA TRBV19 13 TGTGCCAGTAGAGGGGTCAGTAATGAAAAACTGTTTTTT CASRGVSNEKLFF
TRBJ1-1 TRBD1 NA TRBV13 16 TGTGCCAGCAGCTTAGCCCCTGGACAGGGGGCGGCTGAAGCTTTCTTT CASSLAPGQGAAEAFF
TRBJ2-7 TRBD1 once TRBV12-5 15 TGTGCTAGTGGTTTGGGACAGGGGATAAACTACGAGCAGTACTTC CASGLGQGINYEQYF
TRBJ2-3 TRBD2 NA TRBV27 15 TGTGCCAGCACACTTAGCGGGGGGGCGGCAGATACGCAGTATTTT CASTLSGGAADTQYF
TRBJ1-2 NA NA TRBV4-3 16 TGCGCCAGCAGCCAAACCACACAGGAGACTAACTATGGCTACACCTTC CASSQTTQETNYGYTF
TRBJ2-3 NA NA TRBV7-2 15 TGTGCCAGCAGCTTATATGGGTCAGGGACAGATACGCAGTATTTT CASSLYGSGTDTQYF
TRBJ1-5 NA NA TRBV5-8 15 TGTGCCAGCAGCTGGGAGACAGGCCAGAATCAGCCCCAGCATTTT CASSWETGQNQPQHF
TRBJ2-1 TRBD1 NA TRBV7-3 16 TGTGCCAGCAGCTTAACCGGACAGGGGGTTTACAATGAGCAGTTCTTC CASSLTGQGVYNEQFF
TRBJ2-7 NA NA TRBV27 13 TGCGCCAGCAGTTTATACTACGCCTTGGAGCAGTACTTC CASSLYYALEQYF
TRBJ2-1 NA NA TRBV4-1 15 TGCGCCAGCAGCCAAGCGATTCTGACAGTTAATGAGCAGTTCTTC CASSQAILTVNEQFF
TRBJ1-1 NA NA TRBV11-2 15 TGTGCCAGCAGCTTAGACTACGGTGCGAACACTGAAGCTTTCTTT CASSLDYGANTEAFF
TRBJ2-5 NA NA TRBV5-7 14 TGTGCCAGCAGCTCCGGGATAGAGGGCGAGACCCAGTACTTC CASSSGIEGETQYF
TRBJ1-1 NA NA TRBV5-1 14 TGCGCCAGCAGCCAAGTGGGGCAGAACACTGAAGCTTTCTTT CASSQVGQNTEAFF
TRBJ2-2 NA NA TRBV7-9 16 TGTGCCAGCAGCTTAATCAGGACAGAGAACACCGGGGAGCTGTTTTTT CASSLIRTENTGELFF
TRBJ2-2 TRBD1 NA TRBV25-1 17 TGTGCCAGCAGTGAACGTAGGACAGGGGCGAACACCGGGGAGCTGTTTTTT CASSERRTGANTGELFF
TRBJ2-3 NA NA TRBV27 13 TGTGCCAGCAGTTTTGGGGCCACAGATACGCAGTATTTT CASSFGATDTQYF
TRBJ2-3 NA NA TRBV18 21 TGTGCCAGCTCACCAATGGGGGGGCCGGTACGCTGGTTGACCCGTTCAAATACGCAGTATTTT CASSPMGGPVRWLTRSNTQYF
TRBJ1-5 NA NA TRBV2 16 TGTGCCAGCAGTTCCTGGCAGGGAGGAGGAAATCAGCCCCAGCATTTT CASSSWQGGGNQPQHF
TRBJ2-7 NA NA TRBV7-2 18 TGTGCCAGCAGCTTGGCCCCCCGTCCCACTACCCCCTCCTACGAGCAGTACTTC CASSLAPRPTTPSYEQYF
TRBJ2-5 TRBD2 NA TRBV7-9 16 TGTGCCAGCAGCTTAGGGACTAGCGGGGCCCAAGAGACCCAGTACTTC CASSLGTSGAQETQYF
TRBJ1-1 NA NA TRBV6-5 16 TGTGCCAGCAGTTACTCGGTTTTTAACTCCTGGACTGAAGCTTTCTTT CASSYSVFNSWTEAFF
TRBJ1-6 NA NA TRBV5-4 15 TGTGCCAGCGGGGACTCACGGGGAGATAATTCACCCCTCCACTTT CASGDSRGDNSPLHF
TRBJ1-2 NA NA TRBV27 15 TGTGCCAGCAGTTTGGCCTCCCGTGTTTCTTATGGCTACACCTTC CASSLASRVSYGYTF
TRBJ2-3 NA NA TRBV15 15 TGTGCCACCACCAACCGACTGGCTAACACAGATACGCAGTATTTT CATTNRLANTDTQYF
TRBJ2-7 NA NA TRBV5-4 14 TGTGCCAGCAGAACGGGACAAAGCTCCTACGAGCAGTACTTC CASRTGQSSYEQYF
TRBJ2-2 TRBD2 NA TRBV12-5 19 TGTGCTAGTGCTGCCGTCGGGGAAGCGGGGTCGATGAACACCGGGGAGCTGTTTTTT CASAAVGEAGSMNTGELFF
TRBJ1-1 TRBD1 few TRBV2 17 TGTGCCAGCAGTGAAGTAGGTGTGGTGACAGGGATTACTGAAGCTTTCTTT CASSEVGVVTGITEAFF
TRBJ2-4 TRBD1 NA TRBV29-1 13 TGCAGCGTTGCGAGGACAGGGGGAAACATTCAGTACTTC CSVARTGGNIQYF
TRBJ2-1 TRBD2 NA TRBV7-2 14 TGTGCCAGCAGCTTGACTAGCGGGGGCGGTGAGCAGTTCTTC CASSLTSGGGEQFF
TRBJ1-1 TRBD1 NA TRBV5-1 17 TGCGCCAGCAGCCTGGGGGGCCCGGGACAGGCAACGGTGGGGGCTTTCTTT CASSLGGPGQATVGAFF